This T cell receptor beta chain was retrieved from a study of response to subunit inactivated influenza vaccine. Broader study findings: Each seasonal influenza vaccination, the authors suggested, recruits few new T cells.

In regard to this clonotype: Its cognate antigen is unknown.

TCRdb re-analysed the RT-PCR reads in MiXCR, keeping a single row per CDR3 protein. Of about 620,000 distinct CDR3 sequences in the sample, around 10% are singletons; the top ten hold approximately 11%. V was clipped by 2 bases and J by 4 bases; unmatched bases: 5. Germline V CDR1 and CDR2: DFQATT, SNEGSKA (reference sequence). This CDR3 is built from 13 residues. This sample was also put to use in a study of T cells expressing NK-cell markers. From that paper: 5'RACE template switching built TCR beta cDNA with unique molecular identifiers. The contribution of dominant NKG2C+ clonotypes to CD8+ T cells in six donors was about 1.0-7.5%.

This specimen consisted of PBMCs from blood, obtained on the day of vaccination. This receptor was identified in a man aged 45 to 65 who received an inactivated influenza vaccine. This chain links TRBV20-1 with TRBJ2-7; 7 bases align to TRBD1. CDR3 coding DNA: TGCAGTGCTAGACGGACAGGCGGTTACGAGCAGTACTTC. This sequence encodes CSARRTGGYEQYF.